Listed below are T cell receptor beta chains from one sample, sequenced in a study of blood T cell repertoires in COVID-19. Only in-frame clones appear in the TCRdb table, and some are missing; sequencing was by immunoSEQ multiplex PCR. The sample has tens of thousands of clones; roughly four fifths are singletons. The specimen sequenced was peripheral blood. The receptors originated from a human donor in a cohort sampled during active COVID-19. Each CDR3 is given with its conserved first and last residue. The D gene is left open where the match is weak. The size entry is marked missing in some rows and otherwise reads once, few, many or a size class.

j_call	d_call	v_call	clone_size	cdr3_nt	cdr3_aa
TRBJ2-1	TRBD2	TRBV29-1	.	TGCAGCGCCTCCCTTTGGGCGGGGGGCTACAATGAGCAGTTCTTC	CSASLWAGGYNEQFF
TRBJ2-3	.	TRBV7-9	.	TGTGCCAGCAGCTCTCGTGGGGGCCTGGGCACAGATACGCAGTATTTT	CASSSRGGLGTDTQYF
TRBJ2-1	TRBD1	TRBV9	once	TGTGCCAGCAGCGTAGCCGGGACAGGGTTAGATGAGCAGTTCTTC	CASSVAGTGLDEQFF
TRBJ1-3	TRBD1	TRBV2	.	TGTGCCAGCAGGGGACAGATCTCTGGAAACACCATATATTTT	CASRGQISGNTIYF
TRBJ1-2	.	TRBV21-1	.	TGTGCCAGCAGCAACTATCGGACAGGGTACGGCTACACCTTC	CASSNYRTGYGYTF
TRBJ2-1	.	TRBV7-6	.	TGTGCCAGCAGCTCCCTCAGGGGGGACAATGAGCAGTTCTTC	CASSSLRGDNEQFF
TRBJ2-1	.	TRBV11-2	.	TGTGCCAGCAGCCCAACCTCAGGGGTTGAGCAGTTCTTC	CASSPTSGVEQFF
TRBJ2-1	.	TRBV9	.	TGTGCCAGCAGCGAGCGAACCAGTCGAGTGCAGTTCTTC	CASSERTSRVQFF
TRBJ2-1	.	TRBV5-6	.	TGTGCCAGCAGCTTGGCGGTGGGGAGCTCCTACAATGAGCAGTTCTTC	CASSLAVGSSYNEQFF
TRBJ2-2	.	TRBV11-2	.	TGTGCCAGCAGCCGGGGCGGGGAGCTGTTTTTT	CASSRGGELFF
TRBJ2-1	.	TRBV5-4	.	TGTGCCAGCAGCTTGGCGCAGGCCAATGAGCAGTTCTTC	CASSLAQANEQFF
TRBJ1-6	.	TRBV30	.	TGTGCCTGGAGTTGGAGGGGCGCGGATTCACCCCTCCACTTT	CAWSWRGADSPLHF
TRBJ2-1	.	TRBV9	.	TGTGCCAGCAGCGTAGCGGCGGGTGGACCTTGGGATGAGCAGTTCTTC	CASSVAAGGPWDEQFF
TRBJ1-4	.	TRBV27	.	TGTGCCAGCAGTTTTGAGGGGAGGGCTAATGAAAAACTGTTTTTT	CASSFEGRANEKLFF
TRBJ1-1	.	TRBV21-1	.	TGTGCCAGCAGCAAAGGTTTACAGATGAACACTGAAGCTTTCTTT	CASSKGLQMNTEAFF
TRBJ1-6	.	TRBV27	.	TGTGCCAGCACCCTGACGAGGAATTCACCCCTCCACTTT	CASTLTRNSPLHF
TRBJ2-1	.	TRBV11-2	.	TGTGCCAGCAGCTTATCGTTAGCGATCAACAATGAGCAGTTCTTC	CASSLSLAINNEQFF
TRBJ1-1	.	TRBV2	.	TGTGCCAGCAGTGTTGCAGGGAACACTGAAGCTTTCTTT	CASSVAGNTEAFF
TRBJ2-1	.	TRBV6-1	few	TGTGCCAGCAGTGAAGGACATGGGCGGGGCGGCTCCTACAATGAGCAGTTCTTC	CASSEGHGRGGSYNEQFF
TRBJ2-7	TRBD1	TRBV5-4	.	TGTGCCAGACAGGGGTGGACCTACGAGCAGTACTTC	CARQGWTYEQYF
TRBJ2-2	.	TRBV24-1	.	TGTGCCACCAGGGGTACAGGGACCGGGGAGCTGTTTTTT	CATRGTGTGELFF
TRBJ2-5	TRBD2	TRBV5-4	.	TGTGCCAGCAGCCCGGCCGGGGGGGACCAAGAGACCCAGTACTTC	CASSPAGGDQETQYF
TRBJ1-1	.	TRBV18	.	TGTGCCAGCTCACCAGATTTGGGAGGCACTGAAGCTTTCTTT	CASSPDLGGTEAFF
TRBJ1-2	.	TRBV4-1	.	TGCGCCAGCAGCCAAGATTTAGGACTGGCGGGCTACACCTTC	CASSQDLGLAGYTF
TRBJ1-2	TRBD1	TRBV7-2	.	TGTGCCAGCAGCCCAGGGGGGACCCGGAGTGGCTACACCTTC	CASSPGGTRSGYTF
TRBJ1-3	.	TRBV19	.	TGTGCCAGTAGGCCTGCAGGGAATCGAAACACCATATATTTT	CASRPAGNRNTIYF
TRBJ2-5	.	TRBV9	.	TGTGCCAGCAGCGTAGGAACATGGGAGACACAGGAGACCCAGTACTTC	CASSVGTWETQETQYF
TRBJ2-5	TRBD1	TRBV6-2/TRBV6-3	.	TGTGCCAGCAGTCCCCGACGGGACAGGGGGCAAGAGACCCAGTACTTC	CASSPRRDRGQETQYF
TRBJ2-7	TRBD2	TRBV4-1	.	TGCGCCAGCAGCCAAGTTCCGGGGGGAGATTACGAGCAGTACTTC	CASSQVPGGDYEQYF
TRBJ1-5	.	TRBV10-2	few	TGCGCCAGCAGCCAGGGGTCGGGTCAGCCCCAGCATTTT	CASSQGSGQPQHF
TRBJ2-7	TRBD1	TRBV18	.	TGTGCCAGCTCGCTTGACAGGGAATACGAGCAGTACTTC	CASSLDREYEQYF
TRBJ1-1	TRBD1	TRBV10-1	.	TGCGCCAGCAGTGGAGACAGGGGCCGGAACACTGAAGCTTTCTTT	CASSGDRGRNTEAFF
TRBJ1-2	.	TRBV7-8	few	TGTGCCAGCAGCTTAGACAGCTACTATGGCTACACCTTC	CASSLDSYYGYTF
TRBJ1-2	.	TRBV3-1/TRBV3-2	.	TGTGCCAGCAGCCCATGGCAGCGGAACTATGGCTACACCTTC	CASSPWQRNYGYTF
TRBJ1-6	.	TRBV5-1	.	TGCGCCAGCAGCTACAAACAGGGATTCTATAATTCACCCCTCCACTTT	CASSYKQGFYNSPLHF
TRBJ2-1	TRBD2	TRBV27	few	TGTGCCAGCAGTCAACTAGCGGGGGGCGCCTACAATGAGCAGTTCTTC	CASSQLAGGAYNEQFF
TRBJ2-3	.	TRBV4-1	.	TGCGCCAGCAGCCTCCCAGGGTCAGATACGCAGTATTTT	CASSLPGSDTQYF
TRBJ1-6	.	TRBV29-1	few	TGCAGCGCCCAGGGACACAGAAATTCACCCCTCCACTTT	CSAQGHRNSPLHF
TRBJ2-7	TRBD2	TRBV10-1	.	TGCGCCAGCAGTGAAGGGACTAGCGTCTACGAGCAGTACTTC	CASSEGTSVYEQYF
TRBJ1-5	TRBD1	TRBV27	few	TGTGCCAGCAGTTCGACAGGGTACGATCAGCCCCAGCATTTT	CASSSTGYDQPQHF
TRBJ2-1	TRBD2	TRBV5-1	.	TGCGCCAGCAGCCCAACTAGCGGGGGGAACAATGAGCAGTTCTTC	CASSPTSGGNNEQFF
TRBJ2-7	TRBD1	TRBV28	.	TGTGCCAGCAGTTTCGGACAGGGACGGAGCAGGGCCTACGAGCAGTACTTC	CASSFGQGRSRAYEQYF
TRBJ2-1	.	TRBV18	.	TGTGCCAGCTCACGTCAGCGGACGGATTACAATGAGCAGTTCTTC	CASSRQRTDYNEQFF
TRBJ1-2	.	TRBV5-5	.	TGTGCCAGCAGCTTGAGGACAGAACGGGGCGGCTACACCTTC	CASSLRTERGGYTF
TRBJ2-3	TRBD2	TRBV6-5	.	TGTGCCAGCAGTCCTCGGACTAGGACAGATACGCAGTATTTT	CASSPRTRTDTQYF
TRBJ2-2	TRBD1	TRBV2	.	TGTGCCAGCAGTGGACAGGGAGATTCGCCCGGGGAGCTGTTTTTT	CASSGQGDSPGELFF
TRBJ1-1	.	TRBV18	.	TGTGCCAGCTCACCATCCAGGGGTGAGACTGAAGCTTTCTTT	CASSPSRGETEAFF
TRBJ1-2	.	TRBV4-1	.	TGCGCCAGCAGCCAAGGAACGGAGGTACCAAACTATGGCTACACCTTC	CASSQGTEVPNYGYTF
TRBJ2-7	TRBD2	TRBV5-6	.	TGTGCCAGCAGCCTGTCCCCAAAGCGGGGGGCCAAAGAGCAGTACTTC	CASSLSPKRGAKEQYF
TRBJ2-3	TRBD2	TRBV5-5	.	TGTGCCAGCAGCTTGGCAGGGCGGGGGGGCACAGATACGCAGTATTTT	CASSLAGRGGTDTQYF
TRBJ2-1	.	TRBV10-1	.	TGCGCCAGCAGTCTGAGTCAGGGCAACAATGAGCAGTTCTTC	CASSLSQGNNEQFF
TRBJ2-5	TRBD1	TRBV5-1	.	TGCGCCAGCAGCTCCTGGACAGGACAAGAGACCCAGTACTTC	CASSSWTGQETQYF
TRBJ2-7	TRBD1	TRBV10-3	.	TGTGCCATCAGTGAGGGACAGGGGGGCCCCTACGAGCAGTACTTC	CAISEGQGGPYEQYF
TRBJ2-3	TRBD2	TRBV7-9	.	TGTGCCAGCAGCCCCATGGGGGGGTTCCTCGATTTGTATTTT	CASSPMGGFLDLYF
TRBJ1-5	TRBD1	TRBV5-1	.	TGCGCCAGCAGCTTAACCGGGACAGGAAATCAGCCCCAGCATTTT	CASSLTGTGNQPQHF